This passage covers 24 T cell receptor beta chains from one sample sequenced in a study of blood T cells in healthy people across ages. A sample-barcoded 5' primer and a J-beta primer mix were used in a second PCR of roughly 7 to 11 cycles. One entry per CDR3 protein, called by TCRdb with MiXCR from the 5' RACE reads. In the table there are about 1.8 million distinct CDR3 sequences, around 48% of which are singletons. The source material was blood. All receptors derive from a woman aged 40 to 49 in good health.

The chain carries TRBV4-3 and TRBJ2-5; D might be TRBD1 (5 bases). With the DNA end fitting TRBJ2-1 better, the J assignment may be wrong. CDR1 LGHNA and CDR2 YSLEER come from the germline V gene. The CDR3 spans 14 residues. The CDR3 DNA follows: TGCGCCAGCAGCCAAGGGGTCGGACAAGAGACCCAGTTCTTC. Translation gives CASSQGVGQETQFF.

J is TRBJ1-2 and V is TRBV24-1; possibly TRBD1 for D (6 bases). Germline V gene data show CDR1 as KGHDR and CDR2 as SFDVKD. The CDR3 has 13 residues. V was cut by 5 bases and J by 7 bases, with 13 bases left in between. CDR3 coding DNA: TGTGCCACCAGTGCCTCGACAGGAAGTGGCTACACCTTC. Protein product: CATSASTGSGYTF.

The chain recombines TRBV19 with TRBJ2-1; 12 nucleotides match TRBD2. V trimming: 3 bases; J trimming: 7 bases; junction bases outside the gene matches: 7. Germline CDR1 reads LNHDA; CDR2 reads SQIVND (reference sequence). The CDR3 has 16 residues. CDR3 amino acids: CASSIPGTSGRNEQFF. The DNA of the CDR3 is TGTGCCAGTAGTATCCCCGGGACTAGCGGGCGTAATGAGCAGTTCTTC.

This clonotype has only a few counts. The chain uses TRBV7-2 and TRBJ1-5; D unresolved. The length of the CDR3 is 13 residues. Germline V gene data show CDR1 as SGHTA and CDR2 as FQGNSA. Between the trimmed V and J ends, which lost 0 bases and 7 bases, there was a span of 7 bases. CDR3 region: CASSLALGQPQHF. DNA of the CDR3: TGTGCCAGCAGCTTAGCGCTTGGCCAGCCCCAGCATTTT.

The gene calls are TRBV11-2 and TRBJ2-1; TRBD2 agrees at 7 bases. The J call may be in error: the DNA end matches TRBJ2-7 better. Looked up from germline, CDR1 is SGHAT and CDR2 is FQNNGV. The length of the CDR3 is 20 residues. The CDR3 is CASSSTLRDYGSARYNEQYF. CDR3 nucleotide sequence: TGTGCCAGCAGCTCCACGCTCCGGGACTACGGGTCGGCAAGGTACAATGAGCAGTACTTC.

The CDR3 here is CASSPPWGGYTF. CDR3 coding DNA: TGTGCCAGCAGCCCACCCTGGGGGGGCTACACCTTC. The chain is built from TRBV7-2 and TRBJ1-2, with D tentatively TRBD1 (5 bases). V was trimmed by 5 bases and J by 8 bases, leaving 12 bases between them. The CDR3 length is 12 residues. CDR1 and CDR2 from the germline V gene are SGHTA and FQGNSA.

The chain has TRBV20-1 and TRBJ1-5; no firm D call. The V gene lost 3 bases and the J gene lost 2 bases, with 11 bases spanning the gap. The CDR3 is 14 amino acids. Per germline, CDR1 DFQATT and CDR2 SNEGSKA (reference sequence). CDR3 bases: TGCAGTGCTAGTCATGCCAGAGGCAATCAGCCCCAGCATTTT. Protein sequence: CSASHARGNQPQHF.

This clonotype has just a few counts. The CDR3 coding sequence is TGTGCCAGCAGTTACTCGGTCAGCAGCTCCTACGAGCAGTACTTC. It codes for CASSYSVSSSYEQYF. This rearrangement joins TRBV6-2 or TRBV6-3 to TRBJ2-7; D is unresolved. This CDR3 region has 15 residues. Germline V gives CDR1 MNHEY, CDR2 SVGEGT. Trimming took off 0 bases at V and 0 bases at J, with 9 bases between the two ends.

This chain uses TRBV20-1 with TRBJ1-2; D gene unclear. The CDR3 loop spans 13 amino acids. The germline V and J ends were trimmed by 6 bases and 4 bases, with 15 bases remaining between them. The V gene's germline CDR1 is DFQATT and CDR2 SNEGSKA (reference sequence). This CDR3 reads CSARETRIYGYTF. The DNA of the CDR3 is TGCAGTGCCCGTGAAACGCGAATCTATGGCTACACCTTC.

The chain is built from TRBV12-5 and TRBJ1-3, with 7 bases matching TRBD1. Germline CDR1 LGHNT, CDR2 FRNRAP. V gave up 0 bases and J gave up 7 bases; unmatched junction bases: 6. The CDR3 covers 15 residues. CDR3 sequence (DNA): TGTGCTAGTGGTTTGGTATCAGGGGGTATGAACACCATATATTTT. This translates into CASGLVSGGMNTIYF.

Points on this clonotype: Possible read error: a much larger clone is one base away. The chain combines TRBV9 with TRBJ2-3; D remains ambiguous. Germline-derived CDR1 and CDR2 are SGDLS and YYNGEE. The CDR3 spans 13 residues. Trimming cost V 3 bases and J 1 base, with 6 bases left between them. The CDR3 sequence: CASSAPRTDTQYF. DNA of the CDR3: TGTGCCAGCAGCGCCCCTCGCACAGATACGCAGTATTTT. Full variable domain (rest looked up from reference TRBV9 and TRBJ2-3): DSGVTQTPKHLITATGQRVTLRCSPRSGDLSVYWYQQSLDQGLQFLIQYYNGEERAKGNILERFSAQQFPDLHSELNLSSLELGDSALYFCASSAPRTDTQYFGPGTRLTVL.

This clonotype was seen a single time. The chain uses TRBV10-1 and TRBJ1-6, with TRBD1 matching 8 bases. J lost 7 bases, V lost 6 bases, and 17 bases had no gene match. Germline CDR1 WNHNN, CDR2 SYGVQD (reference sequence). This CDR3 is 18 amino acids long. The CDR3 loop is CASRPREVRDRKNSPLHF. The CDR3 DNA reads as TGCGCCAGCAGGCCTAGGGAAGTCCGGGACAGGAAGAATTCACCCCTCCACTTT.

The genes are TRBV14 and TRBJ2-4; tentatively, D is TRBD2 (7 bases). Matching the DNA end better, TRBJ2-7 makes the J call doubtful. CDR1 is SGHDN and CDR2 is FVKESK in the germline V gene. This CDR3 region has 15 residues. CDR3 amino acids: CASSPTRGPFYEQYF. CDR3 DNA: TGTGCCAGCAGCCCCACGCGGGGGCCCTTCTACGAGCAGTACTTC.

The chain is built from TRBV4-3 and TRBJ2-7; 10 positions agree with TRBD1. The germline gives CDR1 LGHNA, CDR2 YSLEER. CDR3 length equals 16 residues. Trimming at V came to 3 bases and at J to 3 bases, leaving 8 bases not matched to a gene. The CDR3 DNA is TGCGCCAGCAGCCAGATGACAGGGGGCGCTGGCTACGAGCAGTACTTC. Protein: CASSQMTGGAGYEQYF.

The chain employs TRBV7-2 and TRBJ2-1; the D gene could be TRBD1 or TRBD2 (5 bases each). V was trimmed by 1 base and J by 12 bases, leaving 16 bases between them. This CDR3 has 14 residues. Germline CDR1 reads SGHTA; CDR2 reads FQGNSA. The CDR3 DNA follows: TGTGCCAGCAGCTTAGGACCGGGGCCGGAACGGCAGTTCTTC. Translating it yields CASSLGPGPERQFF.

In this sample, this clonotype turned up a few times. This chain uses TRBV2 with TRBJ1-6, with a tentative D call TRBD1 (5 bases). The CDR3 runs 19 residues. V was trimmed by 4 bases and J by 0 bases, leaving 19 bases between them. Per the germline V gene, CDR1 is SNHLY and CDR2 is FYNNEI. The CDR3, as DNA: TGTGCCAGCAGTGCCCGGGCAGGGTTGGAAATCTCCTATAATTCACCCCTCCACTTT. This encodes CASSARAGLEISYNSPLHF.

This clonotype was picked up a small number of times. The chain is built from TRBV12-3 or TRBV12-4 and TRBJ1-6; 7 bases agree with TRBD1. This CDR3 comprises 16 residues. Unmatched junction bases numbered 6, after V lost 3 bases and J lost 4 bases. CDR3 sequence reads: CASSFNPGGYNSPLHF. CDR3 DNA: TGTGCCAGCAGTTTCAATCCAGGGGGTTATAATTCACCCCTCCACTTT.

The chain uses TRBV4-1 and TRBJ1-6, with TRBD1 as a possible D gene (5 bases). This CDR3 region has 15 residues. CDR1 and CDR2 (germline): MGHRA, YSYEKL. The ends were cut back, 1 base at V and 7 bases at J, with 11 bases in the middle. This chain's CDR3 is CASSQARGSNSPLHF. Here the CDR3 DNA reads TGCGCCAGCAGCCAAGCACGGGGGTCCAATTCACCCCTCCACTTT.

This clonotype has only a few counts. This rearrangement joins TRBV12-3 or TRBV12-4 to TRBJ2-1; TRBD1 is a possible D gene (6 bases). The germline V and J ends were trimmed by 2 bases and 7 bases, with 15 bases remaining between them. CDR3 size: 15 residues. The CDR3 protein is CASSLSGHDINEQFF. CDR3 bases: TGTGCCAGCAGTTTATCGGGACACGATATAAATGAGCAGTTCTTC.

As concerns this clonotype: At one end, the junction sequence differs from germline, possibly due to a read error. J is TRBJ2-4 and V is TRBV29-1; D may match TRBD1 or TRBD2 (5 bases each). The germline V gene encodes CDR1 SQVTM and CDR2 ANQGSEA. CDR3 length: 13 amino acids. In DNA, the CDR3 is TGCAGCGTTGCAGGGACGGCCAATAACATTCAGTACTTC. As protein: CSVAGTANNIQYF.

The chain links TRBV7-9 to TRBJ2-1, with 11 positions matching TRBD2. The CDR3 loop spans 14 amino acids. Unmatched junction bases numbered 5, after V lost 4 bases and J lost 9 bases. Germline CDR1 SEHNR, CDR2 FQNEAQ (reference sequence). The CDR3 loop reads CASSSLAGGSEQFF. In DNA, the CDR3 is TGTGCCAGCAGCTCCCTAGCGGGGGGTAGTGAGCAGTTCTTC.

CDR3 DNA sequence: TGTGCCAGCTCACCATCTATCGTCGGCTCCTACGAGCAGTACTTC. Residues: CASSPSIVGSYEQYF. The chain uses TRBV18 and TRBJ2-7, with no clear D. From germline, CDR1 is KGHSH and CDR2 LQKENI. Trimming stripped 2 bases from V and 0 bases from J, with 11 bases between. The CDR3 contains 15 residues.

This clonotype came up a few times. CDR3 protein: CASSSWGTYNEQFF. In nucleotides, the CDR3 is TGTGCCAGCAGCTCATGGGGGACCTACAATGAGCAGTTCTTC. This sequence joins TRBV7-2 and TRBJ2-1; perhaps D is TRBD1 or TRBD2 (5 bases each). CDR3 length: 14 amino acids. Trimming pared 4 bases from V and 2 bases from J, leaving 9 bases between. Germline V lookup: CDR1 SGHTA, CDR2 FQGNSA. The full variable domain, with the rest looked up from reference TRBV7-2 and TRBJ2-1, is GAGVSQSPSNKVTEKGKDVELRCDPISGHTALYWYRQSLGQGLEFLIYFQGNSAPDKSGLPSDRFSAERTGGSVSTLTIQRTQQEDSAVYLCASSSWGTYNEQFFGPGTRLTVL.

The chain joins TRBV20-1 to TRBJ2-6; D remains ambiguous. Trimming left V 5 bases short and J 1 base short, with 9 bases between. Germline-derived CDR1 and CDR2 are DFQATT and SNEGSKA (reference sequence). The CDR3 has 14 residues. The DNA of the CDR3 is TGCAGTGCTCCCGGGTGGTCTGGGGCCAACGTCCTGACTTTC. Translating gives CSAPGWSGANVLTF.